Here is one TCR beta chain with its context. Its antigen is unidentified. The study subjected TCRalpha and TCRbeta cDNA to two nested PCRs of about 17 and 10 cycles. TCRdb re-analyzed the 5' RACE reads; it lists each CDR3 protein once, without DNA. Its table records about 330,000 distinct CDR3 sequences. This sample was included in a study of monozygotic twins with inflammatory bowel disease. Study outcomes and limitations: Evidence did not back any single strong signal or clonotype linked to IBD. Different subtypes (of T cells) could not be told apart from one another.

Germline V gene sequence: CDR1 MNHNS, CDR2 SASEGT. The CDR3 has 15 residues. Donors gave 2.5 ml of blood apiece. The chain has TRBV6-1 and TRBJ2-2; without DNA, the TCRdb call of TRBD1 cannot be checked. The sample was blood. The source of this sequence is a human donor with ulcerative colitis or Crohn's disease, or a healthy co-twin of an affected twin (not recorded which). This chain's CDR3 is CASILLGAGHGELFF.